This entry lists 32 T cell receptor beta chains sequenced from one sample in a study of liver allograft versus peripheral blood T cells. Study in general: Liver transplant recipients had T cell receptor repertoires compared between transplanted liver and peripheral blood.

From the reads, TCRdb called clonotypes with MiXCR, one entry per CDR3 protein. The sample has some 3,500 distinct CDR3 sequences, 11% to 15% seen once. The receptors here all came from a human patient who had a liver transplant. Some of the T cells might come from the graft donor.

This clonotype appeared once. The chain uses TRBV6-1 and TRBJ1-1, with D uncertain. From germline, CDR1 is MNHNS and CDR2 SASEGT. The CDR3 totals 11 residues. The V gene lost 10 bases and the J gene lost 6 bases, with 12 bases spanning the gap. This CDR3 reads CATVSGAEAFF. CDR3 sequence (DNA): TGTGCCACCGTGTCTGGGGCTGAAGCTTTCTTT.

This clonotype is medium-sized by share. The J gene is TRBJ1-1, the V gene TRBV28; the D gene is possibly TRBD1 (5 bases). Per the germline V gene, CDR1 is MDHEN and CDR2 is SYDVKM. The CDR3 spans 14 residues. Trimming shortened V by 2 bases and J by 3 bases, and 10 bases separated the two germline ends. CDR3 residues: CASSLGLGHTEAFF. In DNA, the CDR3 is TGTGCCAGCAGTTTAGGGCTGGGGCACACTGAAGCTTTCTTT.

This clonotype showed up just a few times. The V and J genes are TRBV7-9 and TRBJ2-3; 7 nucleotides align to TRBD2. CDR3 length equals 19 residues. The junction had 15 bases not matched to a gene; V was cut back by 1 base and J by 2 bases. The germline CDR1 and CDR2 sequences are SEHNR and FQNEAQ (reference sequence). CDR3 amino acids: CASSLEALASGYLTDTQYF. Here the CDR3 DNA reads TGTGCCAGCAGCTTAGAGGCATTGGCTAGCGGATACCTCACAGATACGCAGTATTTT.

By share, this clonotype ranks as medium-sized. The rearrangement joins TRBV28 to TRBJ2-7; 7 bases fit TRBD2. The trim removed 4 bases at V and 4 bases at J, leaving 10 bases unmatched. Per germline, CDR1 MDHEN and CDR2 SYDVKM. The CDR3 length is 15 residues. CDR3 DNA: TGTGCCAGCAGTTCGGTTCTAGCGGCGGGGTACGAGCAGTACTTC. It specifies CASSSVLAAGYEQYF.

This clonotype is medium-sized by share. This rearrangement joins TRBV6-5 to TRBJ1-5; D remains unclear. CDR1 and CDR2 from the germline V gene are MNHEY and SVGAGI. CDR3 length equals 14 residues. V shed 6 bases and J shed 7 bases, with 16 bases lying between them. The DNA of the CDR3 is TGTGCCAGCAGCCAAGGGTTGGGCGAGCAGCCCCAGCATTTT. Protein product: CASSQGLGEQPQHF.

In its sample, this clonotype is medium-sized. The rearrangement links TRBV6-6 to TRBJ2-7; no clear D gene. This CDR3 contains 11 residues. Trimming stripped 4 bases from V and 7 bases from J, with 8 bases between. Germline V gives CDR1 MNHNY, CDR2 SVGAGI (reference sequence). CDR3 bases: TGTGCCAGCAGTTCGGGTTGGGAGCAGTACTTC. Its translation is CASSSGWEQYF.

To note about this clonotype: This probably arose from a read error, given a far larger clone one base away. V is TRBV6-2 or TRBV6-3 and J is TRBJ2-1; TRBD1 aligns across 7 bases. Germline V lookup: CDR1 MNHEY, CDR2 SVGEGT. V lost 6 bases, J lost 10 bases, and 9 bases stayed unmatched. The CDR3 covers 13 residues. This CDR3 reads CASRSGQTAEQFF. The CDR3 DNA reads TGTGCCAGCAGGTCGGGACAGACGGCCGAGCAGTTCTTC.

Sample share makes this clonotype medium-sized (0.01 to 0.1%). The chain combines TRBV12-3 or TRBV12-4 with TRBJ1-5; no reliable D call. V lost 3 bases to trimming and J lost 11 bases, with 20 bases between them. The CDR3 covers 15 residues. The CDR3 nucleotides read TGTGCCAGCAGTTTGGACTTGGAGGGAATATTGGCCCAGCATTTT. Translating it yields CASSLDLEGILAQHF.

This clonotype is labeled hyperexpanded. The V call is TRBV6-2 or TRBV6-3, the J call TRBJ2-7; 7 bases line up with TRBD1. CDR1 is MNHEY and CDR2 is SVGEGT in the germline V gene. This CDR3 is built from 13 residues. V lost 2 bases to trimming and J lost 3 bases; unmatched junction nucleotides: 1. CDR3 in amino acids: CASSYQGDYEQYF. The CDR3 region has the DNA TGTGCCAGCAGTTACCAGGGGGACTACGAGCAGTACTTC.

This clonotype counts as medium-sized. The chain employs TRBV5-4 and TRBJ1-6; TRBD1 agrees at 7 bases. Germline CDR1 and CDR2: SGHNT and YYREEE (reference sequence). V lost 0 bases to trimming and J lost 5 bases; unmatched junction nucleotides: 5. The length of the CDR3 is 16 residues. The DNA for the CDR3 is TGTGCCAGCAGCTTGGGGCAGGGGGTGAATAATTCACCCCTCCACTTT. Translating gives CASSLGQGVNNSPLHF.

This clonotype was recorded many times. This chain links TRBV20-1 with TRBJ1-6; unclear D gene. Trimming left V 2 bases short and J 0 bases short, with 8 bases between. Germline V gene lookup returns CDR1 DFQATT and CDR2 SNEGSKA (reference sequence). CDR3 size: 15 residues. The CDR3 reads CSARQPLSYNSPLHF. CDR3 in DNA: TGCAGTGCTAGACAACCTCTCTCCTATAATTCACCCCTCCACTTT.

This clonotype is deemed medium-sized. The chain carries TRBV19 and TRBJ1-5; possible D gene TRBD1, 5 bases. Germline CDR1 LNHDA, CDR2 SQIVND (reference sequence). V was trimmed by 6 bases and J by 0 bases, leaving 6 bases between them. CDR3 length equals 13 residues. The CDR3 loop is CASRQASNQPQHF. As DNA, the CDR3 is TGTGCCAGTAGACAGGCTAGCAATCAGCCCCAGCATTTT.

This clonotype occurred a few times. V is TRBV7-9 and J is TRBJ2-7; the match to TRBD1 covers 9 bases. There are 14 residues in the CDR3. V lost 3 bases to trimming and J lost 5 bases; unmatched junction nucleotides: 5. Germline loops: CDR1 SEHNR, CDR2 FQNEAQ (reference sequence). This chain's CDR3 is CASSLGQGPNEQYF. CDR3 DNA: TGTGCCAGCAGCTTGGGACAGGGTCCAAACGAGCAGTACTTC.

In its sample, this clonotype is medium-sized (0.01 to 0.1%). This chain joins TRBV27 and TRBJ2-1; 12 bases agree with TRBD2. J gave up 7 bases and V 4 bases, and 5 bases lay outside the gene matches. Germline V gene sequence: CDR1 MNHEY, CDR2 SMNVEV (reference sequence). The CDR3 is 15 residues long. CDR3 in DNA: TGTGCCAGCAGTTGGGGGACTAGCGGGCCTAATGAGCAGTTCTTC. It encodes CASSWGTSGPNEQFF.

There are many counts of this clonotype. The chain carries TRBV2 and TRBJ1-2; D gene unclear. Germline lookup yields CDR1 SNHLY and CDR2 FYNNEI. V was shortened by 2 bases and J by 3 bases, with 13 bases between the two germline ends. The CDR3 extends over 15 amino acids. The CDR3: CASSERVFEYYGYTF. The CDR3 DNA reads as TGTGCCAGCAGTGAAAGGGTCTTCGAATACTATGGCTACACCTTC.

This clonotype is categorized as medium-sized. The genes are TRBV5-6 and TRBJ2-7; D is uncertain. The V and J ends lost 0 bases and 6 bases respectively, with 16 bases between them. The CDR3 runs 15 residues. Germline-derived CDR1 and CDR2 are SGHDT and YYEEEE. As DNA, the CDR3 is TGTGCCAGCAGCTTGGATCTAGGTCGGTCCACCGAGCAGTACTTC. This gives the protein CASSLDLGRSTEQYF. Variable domain in full (rest from reference TRBV5-6 and TRBJ2-7): DAGVTQSPTHLIKTRGQQVTLRCSPKSGHDTVSWYQQALGQGPQFIFQYYEEEERQRGNFPDRFSGHQFPNYSSELNVNALLLGDSALYLCASSLDLGRSTEQYFGPGTRLTVT.

This clonotype was observed at least ten times. V and J are TRBV6-6 and TRBJ1-1; D unclear. The CDR3 is 12 residues long. Germline lookup yields CDR1 MNHNY and CDR2 SVGAGI (reference sequence). CDR3 amino acids: CACSEVNTEAFF. For the CDR3, the DNA is TGTGCATGTAGCGAGGTGAACACTGAAGCTTTCTTT.

In this sample, this clonotype turned up many times. The V call is TRBV19, the J call TRBJ1-1; D unresolved. The V and J ends lost 5 bases and 4 bases respectively, with 11 bases between them. Germline V gene lookup returns CDR1 LNHDA and CDR2 SQIVND (reference sequence). The CDR3 is made up of 13 amino acids. CDR3 sequence reads: CASSGEGLTEAFF. As DNA, the CDR3 is TGTGCCAGTAGTGGTGAAGGGCTCACTGAAGCTTTCTTT.

The chain couples TRBV11-2 to TRBJ2-1, with 7 positions matching TRBD2. Germline lookup yields CDR1 SGHAT and CDR2 FQNNGV. This CDR3 has 14 residues. The junction had 11 bases not matched to a gene; V was cut back by 7 bases and J by 8 bases. The CDR3 region has the DNA TGTGCCAGCACAATGGGAGGGAGTGGGTATGAGCAGTTCTTC. Amino acid sequence: CASTMGGSGYEQFF.

The chain links TRBV3-1 to TRBJ2-7; no reliable D call. Trimming removed 0 bases from V and 5 bases from J, with 5 bases in between. Germline lookup yields CDR1 LGHDT and CDR2 YNNKEL (reference sequence). The CDR3 has 12 residues. CDR3 bases: TGTGCCAGCAGCCAAGAAAGGGACGAGCAGTACTTC. Translated: CASSQERDEQYF.

This clonotype is classed as medium-sized. This chain uses TRBV27 with TRBJ2-2, with D possibly matching TRBD2 (5 bases). Germline CDR1 is MNHEY and CDR2 is SMNVEV (reference sequence). The CDR3 spans 14 residues. The V gene lost 2 bases and the J gene lost 5 bases, with 9 bases spanning the gap. The CDR3 protein is CASSLTAATGELFF. The CDR3 DNA sequence: TGTGCCAGCAGTTTAACAGCGGCTACCGGGGAGCTGTTTTTT.

Sample share makes this clonotype medium-sized. This chain connects TRBV19 to TRBJ2-7; TRBD1 matches at 9 bases. V shed 1 base, J shed 2 bases, and the junction held 3 bases outside the gene matches. This CDR3 has 15 amino acids. Germline V lookup: CDR1 LNHDA, CDR2 SQIVND (reference sequence). CDR3 sequence reads: CASSIGDRETYEQYF. The CDR3 DNA reads TGTGCCAGTAGTATAGGGGACAGGGAGACCTACGAGCAGTACTTC.

This clonotype was recorded many times. The V and J genes are TRBV3-2 and TRBJ2-7; the D call in the table, TRBD1, was not verified against the DNA. TRBV3-2 has pseudogene status. This CDR3 comprises 11 residues. CDR3 protein: CASITGGEQYF. CDR3 bases: TGTGCCAGCATTACCGGGGGCGAGCAGTACTTC.

The table lists this clonotype with many counts. V usage is TRBV9 and J usage is TRBJ1-1, with 10 positions matching TRBD1. Germline V lookup: CDR1 SGDLS, CDR2 YYNGEE. Trimming took 3 bases from V and 4 from J; bases not matched to a gene: 6. This CDR3 has 15 residues. The CDR3 bases are TGTGCCAGCAGCGGGCGGACAGGGGGAGTCACTGAAGCTTTCTTT. It yields the protein CASSGRTGGVTEAFF.

By sample fraction, this clonotype is medium-sized. The rearrangement uses TRBV27 and TRBJ2-7, with 11 positions matching TRBD2. This CDR3 region has 14 residues. V shed 6 bases and J 6 bases; nucleotides not matched to a gene: 7. CDR1 and CDR2 (germline): MNHEY, SMNVEV (reference sequence). CDR3 amino acids: CASSLGTSGVEQYF. For the CDR3, the DNA is TGTGCCAGCAGCCTCGGGACTAGCGGAGTCGAGCAGTACTTC.

There are many counts of this clonotype. This rearrangement joins TRBV28 to TRBJ1-1, with a weak D call TRBD1 (5 bases). This CDR3 contains 13 residues. CDR1 is MDHEN, CDR2 SYDVKM, per germline. V lost 6 bases, J lost 7 bases, and 15 bases lay in between. The CDR3 nucleotides read TGTGCCAGCAGCCCTCCGGAGGGACGTGAAGCTTTCTTT. Its translation is CASSPPEGREAFF.

In this sample, this clonotype is medium-sized. The DNA for the CDR3 is TGTGCCAGCAGCCTCACAACAGGGCTCTACGTCTATGGCTACACCTTC. It specifies CASSLTTGLYVYGYTF. This sequence joins TRBV7-9 and TRBJ1-2, with D tentatively TRBD1 (6 bases). Trimming cost V 5 bases and J 4 bases, with 20 bases left between them. Per germline, CDR1 SEHNR and CDR2 FQNEAQ (reference sequence). The CDR3 is 16 residues long. Looking up the rest from reference TRBV7-9 and TRBJ1-2 gives the full variable domain: DTGVSQNPRHKITKRGQNVTFRCDPISEHNRLYWYRQTLGQGPEFLTYFQNEAQLEKSRLLSDRFSAERPKGSFSTLEIQRTEQGDSAMYLCASSLTTGLYVYGYTFGSGTRLTVV.

This clonotype appeared many times. This chain links TRBV28 with TRBJ2-3; 9 bases fit TRBD2. The V and J ends lost 2 bases and 2 bases, in that order; junction bases with no gene match: 5. Germline loops: CDR1 MDHEN, CDR2 SYDVKM. This CDR3 is built from 16 residues. CDR3 region: CASSLRASGITDTQYF. As DNA, the CDR3 is TGTGCCAGCAGTTTAAGGGCTAGCGGGATCACAGATACGCAGTATTTT.

This clonotype is labeled as medium-sized (0.01 to 0.1%). The J gene is TRBJ1-3, the V gene TRBV9; D unclear. CDR1 and CDR2 from the germline V gene are SGDLS and YYNGEE. V lost 0 bases and J lost 7, with 11 bases in between. The CDR3 contains 14 residues. The CDR3 nucleotides are TGTGCCAGCAGCGTAGAGGGAGGAGGGAACACCATATATTTT. Its protein product is CASSVEGGGNTIYF. Full variable domain (missing parts from reference TRBV9 and TRBJ1-3): DSGVTQTPKHLITATGQRVTLRCSPRSGDLSVYWYQQSLDQGLQFLIQYYNGEERAKGNILERFSAQQFPDLHSELNLSSLELGDSALYFCASSVEGGGNTIYFGEGSWLTVV.

This clonotype is labeled as medium-sized (0.01 to 0.1%). V is TRBV27 and J is TRBJ2-7; 9 nucleotides match TRBD2. CDR3 size: 15 residues. Germline CDR1 and CDR2: MNHEY and SMNVEV (reference sequence). The V gene end was trimmed by 0 bases and the J gene end by 5 bases; junction bases not matched to a gene: 5. The CDR3 here is CASSLSAGGLDEQYF. The CDR3 DNA reads TGTGCCAGCAGTTTATCCGCGGGGGGGCTCGACGAGCAGTACTTC.

By share, this clonotype counts as medium-sized. The J gene is TRBJ2-7, the V gene TRBV19; D tentatively fits TRBD1 or TRBD2 (6 bases each). The V end was cut by 6 bases, the J end by 2 bases, with 17 bases between. Germline V CDR1 and CDR2: LNHDA, SQIVND (reference sequence). CDR3 length: 15 amino acids. CDR3 sequence reads: CASSLTGSGAYEQYF. The CDR3 DNA reads as TGTGCCAGTAGCCTCACAGGGTCGGGGGCCTACGAGCAGTACTTC.

The count of this clonotype is one. V usage is TRBV30 and J usage is TRBJ2-1, with 14 positions matching TRBD2. Per the germline V gene, CDR1 is GTSNPN and CDR2 is SVGIG (reference sequence). V lost 5 bases, J lost 8 bases, and 5 bases stayed unmatched. The CDR3 consists of 14 residues. CDR3 region: CAWGLAGGRYEQFF. Here the CDR3 DNA reads TGTGCCTGGGGACTAGCGGGAGGTAGATATGAGCAGTTCTTC.